A selection of T cell receptor beta chains follows, all from one sample in a study of PD-1 blockade in classical Hodgkin lymphoma. Assay used: immunoSEQ multiplex PCR; TCRdb lists only in-frame clones, some missing. The data show about 20,000 clones, 76% seen once. The sample here was peripheral blood mononuclear cells (PBMCs), taken before the fourth cycle of nivolumab. The receptors shown here come from a human donor with classical Hodgkin lymphoma. Both conserved end residues are part of each CDR3. A D gene is named only where the DNA matches it firmly. Expanded clones are given a class, and other clones once, few, many or no size at all.

>15|TRBJ2-7|-|TRBD1|TRBV29-1
TGCAGCGTTGGGGGGCCCAGGGGGCTCTCCTACGAGCAGTACTTC
CSVGGPRGLSYEQYF
>15|TRBJ1-1|-|-|TRBV2
TGTGCCAGCAGTGAGTGGGCTCCTGATCGGGCTGAAGCTTTCTTT
CASSEWAPDRAEAFF
>12|TRBJ1-2|medium-sized|-|TRBV19
TGTGCCAGTTTCGGGACACTCCCGGGGTACACCTTC
CASFGTLPGYTF
>13|TRBJ2-7|-|-|TRBV6-1
TGTGCCAGCAGTGAGTCAGCTCCCTACGAGCAGTACTTC
CASSESAPYEQYF
>15|TRBJ1-2|once|TRBD1|TRBV19
TGTGCCAGTAGCAGGGGACAGGGGTCTAACTATGGCTACACCTTC
CASSRGQGSNYGYTF
>15|TRBJ2-1|-|TRBD1|TRBV6-5
TGTGCCAGCGCCCAAAGGACAGGGCTCGGCAATGAGCAGTTCTTC
CASAQRTGLGNEQFF
>14|TRBJ1-2|-|TRBD1|TRBV19
TGTGCCAGTAGTATCATGGACAGGGGCTATGGCTACACCTTC
CASSIMDRGYGYTF
>15|TRBJ1-3|-|-|TRBV5-1
TGCGCCAGCAGCTTGGAAAAGATCTCTGGAAACACCATATATTTT
CASSLEKISGNTIYF
>12|TRBJ1-1|-|-|TRBV6-6
TGTGCCAGCCAGGGAATGAACACTGAAGCTTTCTTT
CASQGMNTEAFF
>14|TRBJ1-5|-|-|TRBV9
TGTGCCAGCAGCGACGGGGGTTGGGGTCAGCCCCAGCATTTT
CASSDGGWGQPQHF
>16|TRBJ2-2|few|TRBD2|TRBV23-1
TGCGCCAGCAGTCAATCTTCCCCAGCGGGATTTGGGGAGCTGTTTTTT
CASSQSSPAGFGELFF
>15|TRBJ1-5|-|TRBD1|TRBV6-6
TGTGCCAGCAGTCCGGGACAGGCTCCCAATCAGCCCCAGCATTTT
CASSPGQAPNQPQHF
>17|TRBJ1-3|-|-|TRBV5-1
TGCGCCAGCAGCTTGGGCTCCTCCGGGCGGACAGGAAACACCATATATTTT
CASSLGSSGRTGNTIYF
>18|TRBJ2-6|-|-|TRBV7-9
TGTGCCAGCAGCTTCCGGGACACCGACTCCTCTGGGGCCAACGTCCTGACTTTC
CASSFRDTDSSGANVLTF
>13|TRBJ1-5|few|-|TRBV25-1
TGTGCCAGCAGTGAATTAGGGGATCAGCCCCAGCATTTT
CASSELGDQPQHF
>16|TRBJ1-2|-|-|TRBV6-1
TGTGCCAGCAGTGAATTCGCAACAGATCCTTACTATGGCTACACCTTC
CASSEFATDPYYGYTF
>15|TRBJ1-2|-|TRBD1|TRBV7-2
TGTGCCAGCAGGGGGACAGGTGTACCCCGCTCTGCCTACACCTTC
CASRGTGVPRSAYTF
>14|TRBJ1-4|medium-sized|-|TRBV5-1
TGCGCCAGCAGCCTCACAGGGCTTGGTGAAAAACTGTTTTTT
CASSLTGLGEKLFF
>16|TRBJ1-1|few|-|TRBV11-1
TGTGCCAGCAGCCCAGCCGGAGGGGGGATGAGGACTGAAGCTTTCTTT
CASSPAGGGMRTEAFF
>12|TRBJ2-1|few|-|TRBV6-1
TGTGCCAGCAGTGAGGAAGGATATGAGCAGTTCTTC
CASSEEGYEQFF
>13|TRBJ1-2|-|-|TRBV4-1
TGCGCCAGCAGCTGGACAGCTCTTCATGGCTACACCTTC
CASSWTALHGYTF
>15|TRBJ1-2|-|-|TRBV2
TGTGCCAGCAGTCCATATGATGGGACTAACTATGGCTACACCTTC
CASSPYDGTNYGYTF
>15|TRBJ2-7|once|TRBD1|TRBV11-3
TGTGCCACCCCTCGGGGGGGACAGGGGGCTTACGAGCAGTACTTC
CATPRGGQGAYEQYF
>14|TRBJ1-1|-|-|TRBV5-6
TGTGCCAGCAGCTTGATGGGACGTAACACTGAAGCTTTCTTT
CASSLMGRNTEAFF
>14|TRBJ2-3|-|-|TRBV5-4
TGTGCCAGCAGCTTGGGACCCACAACAGATACGCAGTATTTT
CASSLGPTTDTQYF
>15|TRBJ2-3|-|-|TRBV7-2
TGTGCCAGCAGCTTAGGGGGACTTAGCACAGATACGCAGTATTTT
CASSLGGLSTDTQYF
>13|TRBJ2-7|-|TRBD2|TRBV27
TGTGCCAGCAGCCGCGGGGGAGGGTACGAGCAGTACTTC
CASSRGGGYEQYF
>16|TRBJ2-1|-|-|TRBV29-1
TGCAGCGTGGGCCCTTTAGTGAGGGGGGAATACAATGAGCAGTTCTTC
CSVGPLVRGEYNEQFF
>11|TRBJ1-2|-|-|TRBV6-1
TGTGCCAGCATGGGGGATTATGGCTACACCTTC
CASMGDYGYTF
>13|TRBJ1-5|-|-|TRBV11-3
TGTGCCAGCAGCTTAGAAAGCAATCAGCCCCAGCATTTT
CASSLESNQPQHF
>14|TRBJ2-3|-|-|TRBV18
TGTGCCAGCTCTCAGTCTGGGAGCACAGATACGCAGTATTTT
CASSQSGSTDTQYF
>15|TRBJ1-2|-|-|TRBV4-3
TGCGCCAGCAGCCAAGAGACAGGATGGGACTATGGCTACACCTTC
CASSQETGWDYGYTF
>18|TRBJ1-3|-|TRBD1|TRBV27
TGTGCCAGCAGTAGACGGATCGCAGGGGGCACCTCTGGAAACACCATATATTTT
CASSRRIAGGTSGNTIYF
>13|TRBJ1-5|-|-|TRBV10-2
TGCGCCAGTCTCCAGGGCCGGGTTCAGCCCCAGCATTTT
CASLQGRVQPQHF
>14|TRBJ2-5|once|TRBD2|TRBV27
TGTGCCAGCAGTTCTTACCCGGGAGGGGAGACCCAGTACTTC
CASSSYPGGETQYF
>14|TRBJ1-1|-|-|TRBV19
TGTGCCAGTAGTATAGCGGGGTTGAACACTGAAGCTTTCTTT
CASSIAGLNTEAFF
>13|TRBJ1-4|-|-|TRBV2
TGTGCCAGCAGTGGGCAGGGTGGTGAAAAACTGTTTTTT
CASSGQGGEKLFF
>14|TRBJ2-1|-|TRBD2|TRBV6-6
TGTGCCAGCTCAGCGGGAGTAATCGACAATGAGCAGTTCTTC
CASSAGVIDNEQFF
>14|TRBJ2-1|-|TRBD2|TRBV6-5
TGTGCCAGCAGGATGAGACTAGCTGACAGTGAGCAGTTCTTC
CASRMRLADSEQFF
>15|TRBJ2-1|-|TRBD1|TRBV27
TGTGCCAGCAGTAGAGGGACAGGGCCATGGAATGAGCAGTTCTTC
CASSRGTGPWNEQFF
>13|TRBJ2-5|-|-|TRBV14
TGTGCCAGCAGCCAAGATCTAACGGGGAGCCAGTACTTC
CASSQDLTGSQYF
>15|TRBJ2-3|-|-|TRBV9
TGTGCCAGCAGCTTCCGGGGTGTTGGCACAGATACGCAGTATTTT
CASSFRGVGTDTQYF
>14|TRBJ1-5|-|-|TRBV7-9
TGTGCCAGCAGGGGTAACAGGGCCAACCAGCCCCAGCATTTT
CASRGNRANQPQHF